Presented here are 6 T cell receptor beta chains from one specimen sequenced in a study of OX40 agonist ivuxolimab in advanced cancers. Measured with immunoSEQ multiplex PCR; TCRdb has only the in-frame clones, and not every one. The sample holds tens of thousands of clones, just under 85% seen once. The specimen comprised CD4+ or CD8+ T cells sorted from blood, sampled in a trial of the OX40 agonist ivuxolimab. These receptors all stem from an adult with an advanced solid tumor such as melanoma, head and neck, liver or kidney cancer.

V is TRBV11-2 and J is TRBJ2-7, with 8 bases aligning to TRBD1. J lost 0 bases, V lost 5 bases, and 6 bases had no gene match. CDR3 length equals 15 residues. The V gene's germline CDR1 is SGHAT and CDR2 FQNNGV. The CDR3 nucleotides read TGTGCCAGCAGCCCCGGACAGGGTAACTCCTACGAGCAGTACTTC. Translated, it gives CASSPGQGNSYEQYF.

The chain joins TRBV19 to TRBJ2-1, with a tentative D call TRBD1 (6 bases). V shed 6 bases and J shed 7 bases, with 13 bases lying between them. Germline CDR1 LNHDA, CDR2 SQIVND (reference sequence). CDR3 length equals 13 residues. The DNA of the CDR3 is TGTGCCAGTAGCTCTCAGCAGGGGAATGAGCAGTTCTTC. Encoded protein: CASSSQQGNEQFF.

This chain uses TRBV10-3 with TRBJ1-5; TRBD1 is a possible D gene (6 bases). Trimming cost V 2 bases and J 3 bases, with 8 bases left between them. CDR1 is ENHRY and CDR2 is SYGVKD in the germline V gene. The CDR3 contains 14 residues. CDR3 DNA sequence: TGTGCCATCAGTGAGGGACAGTTCAATCAGCCCCAGCATTTT. This sequence encodes CAISEGQFNQPQHF.

This chain joins TRBV5-8 and TRBJ2-4, with TRBD1 matching over 7 bases. The CDR3 totals 14 residues. Looked up from germline, CDR1 is SGHTS and CDR2 is YDEGEE. V lost 4 bases to trimming and J lost 3 bases; unmatched junction nucleotides: 4. The CDR3 DNA reads as TGTGCCAGCAGCCATCGGGACAGCAAAAACATTCAGTACTTC. Translated, it gives CASSHRDSKNIQYF.

This clone was picked up a small number of times. V and J are TRBV7-9 and TRBJ2-1; the match to TRBD2 covers 8 bases. Trimming took 1 base from V and 8 from J; bases not matched to a gene: 7. Germline V gives CDR1 SEHNR, CDR2 FQNEAQ (reference sequence). The CDR3 sequence is 15 residues long. Written as DNA, the CDR3 is TGTGCCAGCAGCTTAGACGGGAGGGCCTTTGATGAGCAGTTCTTC. It codes for CASSLDGRAFDEQFF.

V and J are TRBV7-3 and TRBJ2-3; D is undetermined. CDR3 size: 14 residues. V lost 5 bases and J lost 3, with 12 bases in between. Per the germline V gene, CDR1 is SGHTA and CDR2 is FQGTGA. This chain's CDR3 is CASSPVTRTDTQYF. DNA for the CDR3: TGTGCCAGCAGCCCAGTCACGCGGACAGATACGCAGTATTTT.